The entry below describes one TCR beta chain. The antigen is not known. Sample-barcoded 5' priming and a J-beta primer mix drove a second PCR of roughly 6 to 12 cycles. The template-switch adaptor was a 5' adaptor with 12 random nucleotides. It tagged each cDNA molecule. TCRdb re-called the 5' RACE reads with MiXCR, one entry per CDR3 protein. Of about 1.8 million distinct CDR3 sequences detected, just under 50% appear once; the ten largest clones hold 2% to 2.5%. The sample is drawn from a study of blood T cells in healthy people across ages. Overall study results and limits: Higher diversity, along with more naive CD4+ cells, distinguished long-lived donors from aged donors.

This CDR3 spans 14 amino acids. V gave up 1 base and J gave up 2 bases, with 9 bases separating them. Germline CDR1 reads SGHVS; CDR2 reads FNYEAQ. The specimen sequenced was blood. This clonotype originated in a woman aged 40 to 55 in good health. V gene TRBV7-6 combines with J gene TRBJ2-7; D call uncertain. CDR3 DNA sequence: TGTGCCAGCAGCTTAGGACCCCAAGCCTACGAGCAGTACTTC. As protein: CASSLGPQAYEQYF.